The 9 T cell receptor beta chains below were found in one sample sequenced in a study of blood T cell repertoires in COVID-19. Using immunoSEQ multiplex PCR, the repertoire was profiled, and TCRdb retains in-frame clones only, with some absent. The data contain some 130,000 clones, roughly 82% of them singletons. The sample taken for sequencing was peripheral blood. These TCRs come from an older man with acute or convalescent COVID-19.

The CDR3 region is CASSSRRGRIETQYF. The CDR3 coding sequence is TGTGCCAGTAGTAGCCGCAGGGGGCGAATAGAGACCCAGTACTTC. The V call is TRBV19, the J call TRBJ2-5, with 8 bases fitting TRBD1. Losses at the gene ends were 4 bases for V and 4 bases for J; bases not matched to a gene: 8. Germline V gene data show CDR1 as LNHDA and CDR2 as SQIVND (reference sequence). This CDR3 is 15 amino acids long.

The rearrangement uses TRBV6-2 or TRBV6-3 and TRBJ2-7; 9 bases are a match to TRBD1. Trimming removed 2 bases from V and 2 bases from J; junction bases left unmatched: 4. The germline V gene has CDR1 MNHEY and CDR2 SVGEGT. The CDR3 is made up of 15 amino acids. This CDR3 reads CASSYVGQGTYEQYF. CDR3 coding DNA: TGTGCCAGCAGTTACGTGGGACAGGGAACCTACGAGCAGTACTTC.

This rearrangement joins TRBV28 to TRBJ2-5, with D possibly TRBD1 on 6 matching bases. This CDR3 has 12 amino acids. V lost 6 bases and J 2 bases, leaving 7 bases between the germline ends. The germline gives CDR1 MDHEN, CDR2 SYDVKM. DNA of the CDR3: TGTGCCAGCAGGCAGGGGCAAGAGACCCAGTACTTC. This translates into CASRQGQETQYF.

The V and J genes are TRBV11-2 and TRBJ1-3, with 9 bases matching TRBD1. CDR1 and CDR2 (germline): SGHAT, FQNNGV. V was clipped by 1 base and J by 8 bases; unmatched bases: 3. The CDR3 spans 14 residues. The CDR3 loop is CASSLAGQGDTIYF. CDR3 nucleotides: TGTGCCAGCAGCTTAGCGGGACAGGGAGACACCATATATTTT.

The J gene is TRBJ2-1, the V gene TRBV11-1; no clear D. Trimming shortened V by 5 bases and J by 0 bases, and 11 bases separated the two germline ends. This CDR3 has 15 amino acids. Germline V gene sequence: CDR1 SGHAT, CDR2 FQDESV (reference sequence). The CDR3: CASSPRVVSYNEQFF. CDR3 nucleotides: TGTGCCAGCAGCCCCCGTGTAGTCTCCTACAATGAGCAGTTCTTC.

In DNA form, the CDR3 reads TGTGCCAGCAGCCGGGACAGGGTGGGTAATTCACCCCTCCACTTT. Amino acids: CASSRDRVGNSPLHF. The chain links TRBV5-4 to TRBJ1-6; 9 nucleotides line up with TRBD1. The germline V gene has CDR1 SGHNT and CDR2 YYREEE (reference sequence). The CDR3 is 15 residues long. The V segment lost 4 bases and the J segment 6 bases; nucleotides outside the gene matches: 5. Supplemented by reference TRBV5-4 and TRBJ1-6, the full variable domain reads ETGVTQSPTHLIKTRGQQVTLRCSSQSGHNTVSWYQQALGQGPQFIFQYYREEENGRGNFPPRFSGLQFPNYSSELNVNALELDDSALYLCASSRDRVGNSPLHFGNGTRLTVT.

Only one count was recorded for this clone. The rearrangement joins TRBV24-1 to TRBJ1-1, with 7 bases that match TRBD1. The junction had 9 bases not matched to a gene; V was cut back by 9 bases and J by 3 bases. This CDR3 comprises 14 residues. Germline assignment: CDR1 KGHDR and CDR2 SFDVKD. CDR3 nucleotide sequence: TGTGCCACCGGCACTAGCACAGGGGACACTGAAGCTTTCTTT. Translating gives CATGTSTGDTEAFF.

The rearrangement uses TRBV28 and TRBJ2-7; D gene uncertain. CDR1 is MDHEN, CDR2 SYDVKM, per germline. V gave up 1 base and J gave up 7 bases, with 11 bases separating them. The CDR3 spans 13 residues. CDR3 amino acids: CASSLLTPTEQYF. The CDR3 bases are TGTGCCAGCAGTTTATTAACGCCTACGGAGCAGTACTTC.

The rearrangement uses TRBV7-3 and TRBJ1-6; D is uncertain. The CDR3 spans 15 residues. The germline V gene encodes CDR1 SGHTA and CDR2 FQGTGA. V lost 1 base and J 8 bases, leaving 12 bases between the germline ends. CDR3 in DNA: TGTGCCAGCAGCTTAAGTTCGCCGAGAGATTCACCCCTCCACTTT. It encodes CASSLSSPRDSPLHF.